This TCR beta chain emerged from a study of Ad26.COV2.S vaccination and SARS-CoV-2 variants. CDR1 and CDR2 (germline): SGHVS, FQNEAQ. The CDR3 runs 14 residues. As to treatment: roughly 18 received Ad26.COV2.S at low or high dose, single or two shots; a few received placebo; per-sample allocation not given. Sampling happened 63 days after the first vaccine or placebo injection. With respect to this clone: Germline and junction disagree at one end, which may indicate a read error.

The method was immunoSEQ multiplex PCR; TCRdb's version includes in-frame clones alone and lacks a portion of them. The sample lists about 440,000 clones, about 90% occurring once. The TCR was taken from a person between 18 and 59 years old who received the Ad26.COV2.S COVID-19 vaccine or a placebo. The rearrangement links TRBV7-8 to TRBJ2-1, with 9 bases that match TRBD2. Source: peripheral blood, taken in a trial of Ad26.COV2.S vaccine versus placebo. For the CDR3, the DNA is TGTGCCAGCAGCATAGCGGGAGCATGGAATGAGCAGTTCTTC. Encoded protein: CASSIAGAWNEQFF. The full variable domain, completed using reference TRBV7-8 and TRBJ2-1, is GAGVSQSPRYKVAKRGQDVALRCDPISGHVSLFWYQQALGQGPEFLTYFQNEAQLDKSGLPSDRFFAERPEGSVSTLKIQRTQQEDSAVYLCASSIAGAWNEQFFGPGTRLTVL.